This is a list of T cell receptor beta chains from one sample in a study of cytomegalovirus exposure and HLA in healthy donors. Libraries were prepared by immunoSEQ multiplex PCR; TCRdb keeps only in-frame clonotypes and omits some of them. The sample holds 89,000 or so clones, over 85% seen once. The sequenced material came from PBMCs. The receptors here all came from a woman in her twenties or thirties in good health and CMV-seropositive. Each CDR3 is given without its conserved first and last residue.

>TRBV7-2|14
ASSPRVGALGTEAF
>TRBV5-1|12
ASSSDFRSYEQY
>TRBV13|14
ASSFISREVAYEQY
>TRBV6-5|12
ASSYIRGRTEAF
>TRBV4-1|14
ASSHRQSSGANVLT
>TRBV4-1|12
ASSQVEGEYEQY
>TRBV6-4|17
ASSEYSSGITSSSYEQY
>TRBV27|12
ASSGLAGLYEQY
>TRBV28|12
ASSRLAVQETQY
>TRBV10-3|10
AISAGEYGYT
>TRBV29-1|11
SVRQGDYQPQH
>TRBV7-9|14
ASRENTGTPDNGYT
>TRBV7-2|13
ASSSTGRSFNEQF
>TRBV7-6|12
ASSSSPGTDTQY
>TRBV27|13
ASSLSRDRVTEQY
>TRBV4-3|18
ASSQYRDREGVGFNNEQF
>TRBV29-1|14
SVEAPVAFTGNEQF
>TRBV7-9|15
ASSLVGVHSHTGELF
>TRBV7-9|13
ASSQVQGINYGYT
>TRBV5-4|11
ASRRGGSYGYT
>TRBV30|10
AWSGQGYGYT
>TRBV23-1|14
ASSHGTPFSNQPQH
>TRBV30|12
AWRSTGNTGELF
>TRBV18|13
ASSPRGRADTEAF
>TRBV7-2|15
ASSLGPAQGGRNEQY
>TRBV29-1|14
SVEDPGRPSGNTIY
>TRBV7-9|13
ASSLAGVYYNEQF
>TRBV6-6|12
ASSYPGNRETQY
>TRBV13|13
ASSLAAGGNYGYT
>TRBV28|13
ASSPGGQEQLEQY
>TRBV18|13
ASSPPGQMNTEAF
>TRBV6-1|11
ASRESGANVLT
>TRBV7-2|13
ASSLGGLAYNEQF
>TRBV5-1|12
ASSLAGGEYGYT
>TRBV10-2|17
ASSESTGGPIGFGYGYT
>TRBV7-2|12
ASSLVAMGETQY
>TRBV30|10
AWRAGAYEQY
>TRBV29-1|14
SGQGGQEEGGTEAF
>TRBV29-1|14
SVWGTATNSSYEQY
>TRBV7-9|14
ASSFEQGQGNEKLF
>TRBV18|14
ASSPRQDVIGGELF
>TRBV10-3|14
AISTLIGANTGELF
>TRBV6-6|14
ASSYSGGAAKNIQY
>TRBV7-3|16
ASSPHPLAGVSTGELF
>TRBV29-1|10
SVAGATNEQF